Included here is one TCR beta chain sequence, with context. Its cognate antigen is unknown. These data are taken from a study of T cell responses to AZD1222 COVID-19 vaccine. The data were produced by immunoSEQ multiplex PCR, yet TCRdb's version contains in-frame clones alone and is incomplete. The data hold under 200,000 clones, with more than 70% observed a single time. The CDR3 contains 16 residues. V lost 3 bases to trimming and J lost 7 bases; unmatched junction nucleotides: 8. In germline, CDR1 is SGHTA, CDR2 FQGNSA. Whole-study findings and limits: Every sample of the repertoires postdated the peak T cell response. Donors were largely white British and mainly female; clonal diversity was possibly underestimated.

The specimen comprised peripheral blood, sampled on day 0 of AZD1222 vaccination. The TCR originated in an adult in good health. This chain links TRBV7-2 with TRBJ2-7, with 14 bases lining up with TRBD2. CDR3 amino acids: CASSFGLAGGRREQYF. The CDR3 nucleotides are TGTGCCAGCAGCTTTGGACTAGCGGGAGGACGAAGGGAGCAGTACTTC.